This TCR beta chain was documented in a study of blood T cell repertoires in COVID-19. The table came from immunoSEQ multiplex PCR; TCRdb's copy has only in-frame clones and leaves some out. Of 200,000 to 300,000 clones in the sample, 86% were seen once. The CDR3 is made up of 13 amino acids. The germline V and J ends were trimmed by 8 bases and 3 bases, with 14 bases remaining between them. Germline assignment: CDR1 SNHLY and CDR2 FYNNEI. The sample consisted of peripheral blood. This clonotype was sampled from a man aged 30 to 45 with active or convalescent COVID-19. The V and J genes are TRBV2 and TRBJ2-7; tentative D call: TRBD1 (5 bases). The CDR3 is CASGPQGSYEQYF. CDR3 DNA sequence: TGTGCCAGCGGTCCGCAGGGAAGCTACGAGCAGTACTTC.